These 25 T cell receptor beta chains were sequenced from one sample in a study of blood T cell repertoires in COVID-19. This table comes from immunoSEQ multiplex PCR, and its TCRdb copy is limited to in-frame clones, with some not included. The data contain around 620,000 clones, about 87% of them singletons. Sample: peripheral blood. The source is a woman aged 18-29 years with acute or convalescent COVID-19.

The J gene is TRBJ2-7, the V gene TRBV30; D remains ambiguous. CDR1 and CDR2 (germline): GTSNPN, SVGIG (reference sequence). The CDR3 spans 11 residues. With 1 base removed from V and 7 bases from J, the gap between germline ends came to 8 bases. CDR3 residues: CAWSALREQYF. CDR3 DNA: TGTGCCTGGAGTGCCTTGAGGGAGCAGTACTTC.

The rearrangement uses TRBV5-6 and TRBJ1-6, with 7 bases fitting TRBD1. With 4 bases clipped from V and 7 bases from J, the junction kept 2 bases outside the gene matches. Germline values: CDR1 SGHDT, CDR2 YYEEEE. This CDR3 comprises 13 residues. The CDR3 sequence: CASSRDSNSPLHF. As DNA, the CDR3 is TGTGCCAGCAGCCGGGACAGCAATTCACCCCTCCACTTT.

CDR3 in amino acids: CASSELLFEGANEQFF. In nucleotides, the CDR3 is TGTGCCAGCAGTGAATTATTATTCGAGGGGGCAAATGAGCAGTTCTTC. This sequence joins TRBV25-1 and TRBJ2-1; 7 nucleotides line up with TRBD1. CDR1 is MGHDK, CDR2 SYGVNS, per germline. V gave up 1 base and J gave up 7 bases; unmatched junction bases: 10. The CDR3 covers 16 residues.

This chain links TRBV5-1 with TRBJ1-1, with 10 nucleotides matching TRBD1. The V gene end was trimmed by 0 bases and the J gene end by 4 bases; junction bases not matched to a gene: 3. The CDR3 is made up of 15 amino acids. From germline, CDR1 is SGHRS and CDR2 YFSETQ. CDR3 DNA: TGCGCCAGCAGCTTGGGACAGGGGGCGCCCACTGAAGCTTTCTTT. It is translated as CASSLGQGAPTEAFF.

The J gene is TRBJ1-3, the V gene TRBV3-1 (or the pseudogene TRBV3-2), with D tentatively TRBD1 (6 bases). The CDR3 length is 15 residues. Per germline, CDR1 LGHDT and CDR2 YNNKEL (reference sequence). V dropped 1 base and J dropped 4 bases, with 11 bases sitting between them. The CDR3 DNA reads TGTGCCAGCAGCCAAGTACCAGGGGAAGGAAACACCATATATTTT. Amino acid sequence: CASSQVPGEGNTIYF.

The rearrangement uses TRBV6-5 and TRBJ2-7; 8 bases fit TRBD1. This CDR3 comprises 13 residues. After removal of 7 bases from V and 5 bases from J, the junction contained 7 bases not matched to a gene. The V gene's germline CDR1 is MNHEY and CDR2 SVGAGI. The chain's CDR3 is CASTGPGGHEQYF. CDR3 nucleotide sequence: TGTGCCAGCACCGGTCCAGGGGGCCACGAGCAGTACTTC.

The chain recombines TRBV9 with TRBJ2-5; no firm D call. Deletions cut 0 bases from V and 0 bases from J, with 6 bases between. The CDR3 extends over 14 amino acids. The germline V gene has CDR1 SGDLS and CDR2 YYNGEE. The CDR3 sequence: CASSVAINQETQYF. CDR3 in DNA: TGTGCCAGCAGCGTAGCCATCAACCAAGAGACCCAGTACTTC.

The chain combines TRBV15 with TRBJ1-5; the D gene is possibly TRBD1 (5 bases). Trimming took off 6 bases at V and 4 bases at J, with 10 bases between the two ends. The CDR3 loop spans 13 amino acids. Germline-derived CDR1 and CDR2 are LNHNV and YYDKDF (reference sequence). The CDR3 protein is CATRQGLNQPQHF. The CDR3 DNA is TGTGCCACCAGGCAGGGCCTAAATCAGCCCCAGCATTTT.

This chain uses TRBV4-3 with TRBJ2-3; D is possibly TRBD2 (7 bases). Trimming took 1 base from V and 6 from J, leaving 11 bases between them. The CDR3 runs 14 residues. From germline, CDR1 is LGHNA and CDR2 YSLEER. The CDR3 is CASSQVGGADTQYF. The CDR3 DNA reads as TGCGCCAGCAGCCAAGTTGGGGGGGCGGATACGCAGTATTTT.

The chain links TRBV5-1 to TRBJ1-3, with 8 bases fitting TRBD1. CDR3 length: 14 amino acids. CDR1 SGHRS and CDR2 YFSETQ come from the germline V gene. Trimming at V came to 3 bases and at J to 6 bases, leaving 5 bases not matched to a gene. This CDR3 is CASSSGGIENTIYF. The CDR3 coding sequence is TGCGCCAGCAGCTCAGGGGGCATCGAAAACACCATATATTTT.

In its sample, this clone was seen once. The rearrangement uses TRBV10-2 and TRBJ1-1; 11 positions match TRBD1. This CDR3 has 13 amino acids. Trimming at V came to 7 bases and at J to 5 bases, leaving 3 bases not matched to a gene. Germline V gene data show CDR1 as WSHSY and CDR2 as SAAADI. The CDR3 nucleotides read TGCGCCAGCACTGGACAGGGGGCGACTGAAGCTTTCTTT. The encoded protein is CASTGQGATEAFF.

The chain couples TRBV7-8 to TRBJ1-2; D perhaps matches TRBD1 (5 bases). The length of the CDR3 is 15 residues. Looked up from germline, CDR1 is SGHVS and CDR2 is FQNEAQ. Trimming shortened V by 5 bases and J by 0 bases, and 13 bases separated the two germline ends. CDR3 sequence (DNA): TGTGCCAGCAGCAGATCGGGGGGAGCTAACTATGGCTACACCTTC. Translating gives CASSRSGGANYGYTF.

This clone has a handful of counts. The V gene is TRBV7-6, the J gene TRBJ2-7; 7 nucleotides agree with TRBD1. This CDR3 contains 13 residues. V lost 2 bases and J lost 3; bases outside the gene matches: 1. CDR1 is SGHVS and CDR2 is FNYEAQ in the germline V gene. In DNA, the CDR3 is TGTGCCAGCAGCTTATGGACAGGCTACGAGCAGTACTTC. Its translation: CASSLWTGYEQYF.

The V and J genes are TRBV2 and TRBJ1-5; D gene unclear. The CDR3 has 13 amino acids. The ends were cut back, 7 bases at V and 3 bases at J, with 10 bases in the middle. Looked up from germline, CDR1 is SNHLY and CDR2 is FYNNEI. The CDR3 DNA is TGTGCCAGCAAACTCGGTTTCAATCAGCCCCAGCATTTT. This encodes CASKLGFNQPQHF.

The rearrangement joins TRBV29-1 to TRBJ1-2; tentatively, D is TRBD1 (6 bases). The germline V gene encodes CDR1 SQVTM and CDR2 ANQGSEA. Trimming took 7 bases from V and 5 from J, leaving 26 bases between them. The CDR3 extends over 16 amino acids. The DNA of the CDR3 is TGCAGCGCCCTAGTCCGGGGACACTCCTGGAAGTATGGCTACACCTTC. Translating gives CSALVRGHSWKYGYTF.

The chain is built from TRBV23-1 and TRBJ1-5; D is unclear. TRBV23-1 falls under the ORF class, with uncertain function. Deletions cut 2 bases from V and 2 bases from J, with 13 bases between. This CDR3 contains 16 residues. DNA for the CDR3: TGCGCCAGCAGTCAACCTTGGAGGGTGGGCAATCAGCCCCAGCATTTT. Encoded protein: CASSQPWRVGNQPQHF.

The rearrangement uses TRBV18 and TRBJ2-7, with 10 positions matching TRBD1. Trimming removed 6 bases from V and 4 bases from J; junction bases left unmatched: 9. The length of the CDR3 is 15 residues. Germline-derived CDR1 and CDR2 are KGHSH and LQKENI. The CDR3 region has the DNA TGTGCCAGCTCTCCCGGGACAGGGGCGAGTTACGAGCAGTACTTC. It is translated as CASSPGTGASYEQYF.

This chain joins TRBV5-6 and TRBJ2-5; 9 bases are shared with TRBD2. V dropped 0 bases and J dropped 9; count of bases not matched to a gene: 9. Per germline, CDR1 SGHDT and CDR2 YYEEEE. This CDR3 has 15 residues. DNA of the CDR3: TGTGCCAGCAGCTTGGTGAGCGGGGGGCCCGGGGCCCAGTACTTC. It encodes CASSLVSGGPGAQYF.

The V and J genes are TRBV7-3 and TRBJ2-1; TRBD2 matches at 7 bases. The germline V gene encodes CDR1 SGHTA and CDR2 FQGTGA. CDR3 length: 16 residues. V trimming: 1 base; J trimming: 0 bases; junction bases outside the gene matches: 3. The CDR3 reads CASSLSGSSSYNEQFF. The CDR3 nucleotides read TGTGCCAGCAGCTTAAGCGGGAGTAGCTCCTACAATGAGCAGTTCTTC.

The chain couples TRBV4-1 to TRBJ1-2; D is undetermined. Germline assignment: CDR1 MGHRA and CDR2 YSYEKL. Trimming left V 0 bases short and J 8 bases short, with 13 bases between. The CDR3 contains 14 residues. The CDR3 loop reads CASSQDSQARGYTF. DNA for the CDR3: TGCGCCAGCAGCCAAGATTCTCAGGCAAGAGGCTACACCTTC.

The rearrangement links TRBV2 to TRBJ2-1; 10 bases align to TRBD1. The CDR3 is 16 amino acids. J gave up 2 bases and V 6 bases, and 7 bases lay outside the gene matches. Per germline, CDR1 SNHLY and CDR2 FYNNEI. This chain's CDR3 is CASSPGQGWTYNEQFF. In DNA form, the CDR3 reads TGTGCCAGCAGCCCGGGACAGGGGTGGACCTACAATGAGCAGTTCTTC.

The rearrangement joins TRBV6-5 to TRBJ1-6; no firm D call. This CDR3 is built from 15 residues. Germline V gene lookup returns CDR1 MNHEY and CDR2 SVGAGI. The germline V and J ends were trimmed by 4 bases and 5 bases, with 12 bases remaining between them. The CDR3 here is CASSLGREDNSPLHF. CDR3 coding DNA: TGTGCCAGCAGTTTGGGTCGGGAGGATAATTCACCCCTCCACTTT.

The chain joins TRBV4-2 to TRBJ1-4; possible D gene TRBD1, 6 bases. From germline, CDR1 is LGHNA and CDR2 YNFKEQ. Deletions cut 0 bases from V and 11 bases from J, with 22 bases between. This CDR3 is 17 amino acids long. CDR3 bases: TGTGCCAGCAGCCAAGAGCTCCCGAGCAGGGGCTTAGGCAAACTGTTTTTT. It is translated as CASSQELPSRGLGKLFF.

This clone appeared once. The gene calls are TRBV18 and TRBJ2-5; TRBD2 is a possible D gene (5 bases). CDR1 is KGHSH, CDR2 LQKENI, per germline. The CDR3 spans 16 residues. V lost 0 bases and J 0 bases, leaving 11 bases between the germline ends. The CDR3 protein is CASSPPSGLYQETQYF. The CDR3 DNA is TGTGCCAGCTCACCACCGAGCGGACTCTACCAAGAGACCCAGTACTTC.

The CDR3 DNA reads as TGTGCCAGCAGTTGGGAAGCGGGGGGGCGATCAGATACGCAGTATTTT. It codes for CASSWEAGGRSDTQYF. The rearrangement joins TRBV6-5 to TRBJ2-3, with 10 bases identical to TRBD2. Looked up from germline, CDR1 is MNHEY and CDR2 is SVGAGI. Losses at the gene ends were 4 bases for V and 4 bases for J; bases not matched to a gene: 8. CDR3 length: 16 amino acids.